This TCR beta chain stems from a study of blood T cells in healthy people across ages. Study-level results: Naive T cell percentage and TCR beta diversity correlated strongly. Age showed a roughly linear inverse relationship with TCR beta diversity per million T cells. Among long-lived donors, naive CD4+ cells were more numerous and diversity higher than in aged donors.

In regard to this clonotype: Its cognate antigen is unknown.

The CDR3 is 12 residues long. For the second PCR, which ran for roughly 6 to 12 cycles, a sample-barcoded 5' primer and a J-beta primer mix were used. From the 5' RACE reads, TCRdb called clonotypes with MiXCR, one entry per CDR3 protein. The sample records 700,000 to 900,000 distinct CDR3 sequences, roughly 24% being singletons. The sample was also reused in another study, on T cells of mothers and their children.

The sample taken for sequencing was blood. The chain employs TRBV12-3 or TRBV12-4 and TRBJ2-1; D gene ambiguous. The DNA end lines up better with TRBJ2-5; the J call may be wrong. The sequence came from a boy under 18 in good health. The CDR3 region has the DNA TGTGCCAGCAGTGTTATCCGGGAGACCCAGTACTTC. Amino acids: CASSVIRETQYF.